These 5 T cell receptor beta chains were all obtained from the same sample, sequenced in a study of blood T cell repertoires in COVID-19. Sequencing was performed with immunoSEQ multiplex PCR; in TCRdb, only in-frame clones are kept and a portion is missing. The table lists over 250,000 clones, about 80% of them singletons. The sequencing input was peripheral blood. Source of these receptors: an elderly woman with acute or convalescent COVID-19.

The CDR3 is CATSDSSLQGYLFF. CDR3 coding DNA: TGTGCCACCAGTGATTCGTCATTACAGGGGTATCTTTTCTTT. This sequence joins TRBV24-1 and TRBJ1-1, with TRBD1 identical over 7 bases. The CDR3 length is 14 residues. Trimming at V came to 2 bases and at J to 13 bases, leaving 12 bases not matched to a gene. Germline assignment: CDR1 KGHDR and CDR2 SFDVKD.

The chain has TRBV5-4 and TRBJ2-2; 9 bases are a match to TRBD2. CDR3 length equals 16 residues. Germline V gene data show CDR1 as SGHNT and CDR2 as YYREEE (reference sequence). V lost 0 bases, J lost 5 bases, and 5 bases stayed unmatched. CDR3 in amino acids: CASSLGGRASTGELFF. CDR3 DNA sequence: TGTGCCAGCAGCTTGGGCGGGAGGGCCTCTACCGGGGAGCTGTTTTTT.

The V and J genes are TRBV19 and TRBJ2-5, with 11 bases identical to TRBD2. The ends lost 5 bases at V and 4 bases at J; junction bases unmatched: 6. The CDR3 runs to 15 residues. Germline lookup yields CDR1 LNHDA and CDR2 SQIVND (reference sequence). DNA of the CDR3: TGTGCCAGTAGTTTCGTAGCGGGAGGGCCAGAGACCCAGTACTTC. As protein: CASSFVAGGPETQYF.

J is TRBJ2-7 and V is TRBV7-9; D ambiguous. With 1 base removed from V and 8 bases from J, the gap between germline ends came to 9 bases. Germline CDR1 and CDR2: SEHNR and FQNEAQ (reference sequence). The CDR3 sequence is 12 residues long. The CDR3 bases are TGTGCCAGCAGCTTAGGAGGATCCCAGCAGTACTTC. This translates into CASSLGGSQQYF. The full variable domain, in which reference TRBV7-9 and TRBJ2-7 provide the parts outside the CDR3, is DTGVSQNPRHKITKRGQNVTFRCDPISEHNRLYWYRQTLGQGPEFLTYFQNEAQLEKSRLLSDRFSAERPKGSFSTLEIQRTEQGDSAMYLCASSLGGSQQYFGPGTRLTVT.

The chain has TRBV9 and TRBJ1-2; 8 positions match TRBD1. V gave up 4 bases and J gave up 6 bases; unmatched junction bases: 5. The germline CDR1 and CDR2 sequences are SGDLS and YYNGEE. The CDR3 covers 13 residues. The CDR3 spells CASSLQDRDGYTF. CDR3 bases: TGTGCCAGCAGCCTCCAGGACAGGGATGGCTACACCTTC.